This entry lists 30 T cell receptor beta chains sequenced from one sample in a study of blood T cells in healthy people across ages (dated by TCRdb to about 2015). Receptor libraries were prepared by 5' RACE. Sequencing was carried out with an Illumina HiSeq 2500. A second PCR of roughly 6 to 12 cycles was run with a J-beta primer mix and a sample-barcoded 5' primer. The raw public reads went through TCRdb reprocessing: fastp at Q25, MiXCR clone calling, in-frame beta chains kept. Identical CDR3 proteins give one entry, which carries the most common genes and DNA. The sample table holds approximately 580,000 distinct CDR3 sequences, of which approximately 25% were seen once. The ten top clones hold around 10% of the sample. The sample also formed part of further work on T cells of mothers and their children.

Sequencing used blood. All receptors derive from a boy under 18 in good health.

The table lists this clonotype with a few counts. The chain couples TRBV4-3 to TRBJ2-5; D is perhaps TRBD2 (5 bases). The tail of the sequence fits TRBJ2-1 better, so the J call may be wrong. Germline lookup yields CDR1 LGHNA and CDR2 YSLEER. The CDR3 totals 16 residues. The CDR3 DNA is TGCGCCAGCAGCCAAGATCGGGCTAGCAAGAACAATGAGCAGTTCTTC. Residues: CASSQDRASKNNEQFF.

The V gene is TRBV15, the J gene TRBJ2-7; 9 bases agree with TRBD2. Germline-derived CDR1 and CDR2 are LNHNV and YYDKDF (reference sequence). The CDR3 has 13 residues. Losses at the gene ends were 3 bases for V and 6 bases for J; bases not matched to a gene: 3. This CDR3 is CATSSAGGLEQYF. The CDR3 DNA is TGTGCCACCAGCAGTGCGGGAGGGCTCGAGCAGTACTTC.

This clonotype occurred many times. Sequence at one end of the junction differs from germline and may be a read error. The chain links TRBV27 to TRBJ2-2; unclear D gene. This CDR3 has 12 residues. Germline V gives CDR1 MNHEY, CDR2 SMNVEV (reference sequence). The CDR3 here is CASSLYTGELFF. For the CDR3, the DNA is TGCGCCAGCAGCTTGTACACCGGGGAGCTGTTTTTT.

The chain combines TRBV11-2 with TRBJ1-3, with D unresolved. The CDR3 extends over 13 amino acids. Trimming left V 3 bases short and J 0 bases short, with 3 bases between. Germline V gives CDR1 SGHAT, CDR2 FQNNGV. Here the CDR3 DNA reads TGTGCCAGCAGCTTCGTCTCTGGAAACACCATATATTTT. Its protein is CASSFVSGNTIYF.

The rearrangement joins TRBV6-4 to TRBJ1-5, with 8 bases fitting TRBD1. CDR1 and CDR2 (germline): MRHNA, SNTAGT. Unmatched junction bases numbered 6, after V lost 3 bases and J lost 8 bases. The CDR3 is made up of 14 amino acids. The CDR3 nucleotides are TGTGCCAGCAGTGAGGCAGGGGGCATCAAGCCCCAGCATTTT. This translates into CASSEAGGIKPQHF.

The chain carries TRBV2 and TRBJ1-4; D gene unclear. Trimming removed 6 bases at V and 4 bases at J, with 18 bases between. Germline V gene data show CDR1 as SNHLY and CDR2 as FYNNEI. The CDR3 is made up of 16 amino acids. The CDR3 loop reads CASRAGITADNEKLFF. In nucleotides, the CDR3 is TGTGCCAGCAGGGCAGGTATAACAGCAGATAATGAAAAACTGTTTTTT.

The chain is built from TRBV29-1 and TRBJ1-1; no definite D call. This CDR3 region has 13 residues. Deletions cut 7 bases from V and 0 bases from J, with 12 bases between. The V gene's germline CDR1 is SQVTM and CDR2 ANQGSEA. This chain's CDR3 is CSAPGRVNTEAFF. The CDR3 region has the DNA TGCAGCGCCCCGGGGAGGGTGAACACTGAAGCTTTCTTT.

This rearrangement joins TRBV28 to TRBJ2-1; a weak D match, TRBD1 (6 bases). The V and J ends lost 6 bases and 9 bases respectively, with 30 bases between them. Germline loops: CDR1 MDHEN, CDR2 SYDVKM. This CDR3 region has 18 residues. Here the CDR3 reads CASSPTRTAKDHHGEQFF. CDR3 bases: TGTGCCAGCAGCCCAACCCGGACAGCCAAAGACCATCACGGTGAGCAGTTCTTC.

This clonotype has more than one count but fewer than ten. This chain's CDR3 is CASSRDGDSYEQYF. As DNA, the CDR3 is TGTGCCAGCAGCCGGGACGGGGACTCCTACGAGCAGTACTTC. The chain employs TRBV2 and TRBJ2-7, with D perhaps being TRBD1 or TRBD2 (5 bases each). Germline V CDR1 and CDR2: SNHLY, FYNNEI. The V and J ends lost 6 bases and 0 bases respectively, with 12 bases between them. This CDR3 has 14 amino acids.

J is TRBJ2-1 and V is TRBV27, with 11 bases that match TRBD2. Germline V gene lookup returns CDR1 MNHEY and CDR2 SMNVEV (reference sequence). The CDR3 contains 15 residues. V dropped 3 bases and J dropped 9; count of bases not matched to a gene: 7. The DNA of the CDR3 is TGTGCCAGCAGTTTTTATTCTAGCGGGAGGAGTGAGCAGTTCTTC. It specifies CASSFYSSGRSEQFF.

This clonotype was detected only a few times. The V gene is TRBV3-1, the J gene TRBJ2-2, with D possibly being TRBD1 (6 bases). The CDR3 has 15 residues. V lost 4 bases and J lost 1, with 10 bases in between. CDR1 LGHDT and CDR2 YNNKEL come from the germline V gene (reference sequence). The CDR3 region is CASSPRDMNTGELFF. Written as DNA, the CDR3 is TGTGCCAGCAGCCCCCGGGACATGAACACCGGGGAGCTGTTTTTT. Filled out from reference TRBV3-1 and TRBJ2-2, the complete variable domain reads DTAVSQTPKYLVTQMGNDKSIKCEQNLGHDTMYWYKQDSKKFLKIMFSYNNKELIINETVPNRFSPKSPDKAHLNLHINSLELGDSAVYFCASSPRDMNTGELFFGEGSRLTVL.

This clonotype was counted a few times. The chain uses TRBV5-5 and TRBJ2-2; D ambiguous. The CDR3 runs 15 residues. Trimming took off 3 bases at V and 1 base at J, with 10 bases between the two ends. Germline CDR1 reads SGHKS; CDR2 reads YYEKEE (reference sequence). The CDR3 is CASSSASRNTGELFF. The CDR3 region has the DNA TGTGCCAGCAGCTCGGCCTCGAGGAACACCGGGGAGCTGTTTTTT.

This clonotype showed up many times. This chain links TRBV28 with TRBJ2-6; D is undetermined. Germline assignment: CDR1 MDHEN and CDR2 SYDVKM. This CDR3 region has 15 residues. Trimming cost V 6 bases and J 0 bases, with 9 bases left between them. The CDR3 reads CASRPDTSGANVLTF. The DNA of the CDR3 is TGTGCCAGCAGACCCGACACCTCTGGGGCCAACGTCCTGACTTTC.

This clonotype was counted between two and nine times. V and J are TRBV4-1 and TRBJ2-7; perhaps TRBD1 as D (6 bases). V gave up 1 base and J gave up 1 base, with 8 bases separating them. The length of the CDR3 is 14 residues. Germline values: CDR1 MGHRA, CDR2 YSYEKL. DNA for the CDR3: TGCGCCAGCAGCCAAGCGGACAGATCCTACGAGCAGTACTTC. Residues: CASSQADRSYEQYF.

The chain couples TRBV29-1 to TRBJ2-3; 11 nucleotides match TRBD1. The ends lost 2 bases at V and 5 bases at J; junction bases unmatched: 9. The V gene's germline CDR1 is SQVTM and CDR2 ANQGSEA. The CDR3 is 16 residues long. In DNA, the CDR3 is TGCAGCGTTGAAAGCCGTGGACAGGGGGCGCGAGATACGCAGTATTTT. This translates into CSVESRGQGARDTQYF.

This clonotype was seen many times. This chain uses TRBV29-1 with TRBJ2-5; 11 bases align to TRBD2. V trimming: 7 bases; J trimming: 5 bases; junction bases outside the gene matches: 12. CDR3 length: 15 amino acids. The germline V gene encodes CDR1 SQVTM and CDR2 ANQGSEA. In nucleotides, the CDR3 is TGCAGCGCCACGCTAGCGGGAGGTCGAGGGGAGACCCAGTACTTC. This translates into CSATLAGGRGETQYF.

In this sample, this clonotype turned up a few times. This sequence joins TRBV28 and TRBJ1-4, with TRBD1 matching 12 bases. The V segment lost 8 bases and the J segment 0 bases; nucleotides outside the gene matches: 10. The CDR3 sequence is 18 residues long. Germline V CDR1 and CDR2: MDHEN, SYDVKM. CDR3 in DNA: TGTGCCAGCGAGATTCGGGACAGGGGGCCCGCAACTAATGAAAAACTGTTTTTT. Its translation is CASEIRDRGPATNEKLFF. The complete variable domain, with remaining parts taken from reference TRBV28 and TRBJ1-4, reads DVKVTQSSRYLVKRTGEKVFLECVQDMDHENMFWYRQDPGLGLRLIYFSYDVKMKEKGDIPEGYSVSREKKERFSLILESASTNQTSMYLCASEIRDRGPATNEKLFFGSGTQLSVL.

The V gene is TRBV24-1, the J gene TRBJ2-7; D tentatively reads TRBD1 or TRBD2 (5 bases each). CDR3 length equals 15 residues. The germline V and J ends were trimmed by 4 bases and 5 bases, with 17 bases remaining between them. Germline CDR1 is KGHDR and CDR2 is SFDVKD. The CDR3 sequence: CATSESGPPGDEQYF. The CDR3 DNA is TGTGCCACCAGTGAGTCGGGACCGCCTGGGGACGAGCAGTACTTC.

This clonotype occurred a few times. This chain joins TRBV20-1 and TRBJ2-1; 11 bases are a match to TRBD2. The junction had 8 bases not matched to a gene; V was cut back by 3 bases and J by 7 bases. The CDR3 has 15 residues. Germline loops: CDR1 DFQATT, CDR2 SNEGSKA (reference sequence). The CDR3 is CSASMSSGRLNEQFF. The DNA for the CDR3 is TGCAGTGCTAGTATGTCTAGCGGGAGGCTAAATGAGCAGTTCTTC.

The chain links TRBV13 to TRBJ2-3, with TRBD2 matching over 9 bases. Germline values: CDR1 PRHDT, CDR2 FYEKMQ (reference sequence). J gave up 2 bases and V 3 bases, and 3 bases lay outside the gene matches. The CDR3 totals 15 residues. The CDR3 region has the DNA TGTGCCAGCAGCTTGCGGGGGGGAGTCACAGATACGCAGTATTTT. Translated, it gives CASSLRGGVTDTQYF.

The sample holds a few counts of this clonotype. The chain joins TRBV7-9 to TRBJ1-5; 12 bases line up with TRBD1. Trimming removed 10 bases from V and 3 bases from J; junction bases left unmatched: 16. Germline values: CDR1 SEHNR, CDR2 FQNEAQ (reference sequence). The CDR3 length is 18 residues. For the CDR3, the DNA is TGTGCCATAGGACCGGGACAGGGGGCCTCTGAGGCCAATCAGCCCCAGCATTTT. Its protein is CAIGPGQGASEANQPQHF.

The V and J genes are TRBV28 and TRBJ1-2; the D is unclear. The ends were cut back, 4 bases at V and 8 bases at J, with 20 bases in the middle. The CDR3 consists of 15 residues. Germline-derived CDR1 and CDR2 are MDHEN and SYDVKM. The CDR3 bases are TGTGCCAGCAGTTCCCTCGGGTCAGGACGAATAGGCTACACCTTC. This gives the protein CASSSLGSGRIGYTF.

The CDR3 DNA follows: TGTGCCAGCAGTTTAGCGGTGATAGCGGGAGAGACCCAGTACTTC. Protein sequence: CASSLAVIAGETQYF. This chain uses TRBV28 with TRBJ2-5; 7 bases map to TRBD2. V shed 2 bases and J 4 bases; nucleotides not matched to a gene: 7. Germline-derived CDR1 and CDR2 are MDHEN and SYDVKM. This CDR3 has 15 amino acids.

Only a few counts were recorded for this clonotype. The chain couples TRBV9 to TRBJ2-7, with D possibly TRBD2 on 7 matching bases. In germline, CDR1 is SGDLS, CDR2 YYNGEE. The length of the CDR3 is 15 residues. V lost 0 bases to trimming and J lost 5 bases, with 15 bases between them. The CDR3: CASSVEGGGLDEQYF. In DNA form, the CDR3 reads TGTGCCAGCAGCGTAGAAGGGGGGGGATTGGACGAGCAGTACTTC.

The chain links TRBV6-2 or TRBV6-3 to TRBJ2-5; D is unclear. The V end lost 3 bases, the J end lost 5 bases, and 16 bases lay between the germline ends. The CDR3 spans 15 residues. Germline V gene data show CDR1 as MNHEY and CDR2 as SVGEGT. CDR3 nucleotide sequence: TGTGCCAGCAGTTATCTTCCGGAAGTTGGGGAGACCCAGTACTTC. Translation gives CASSYLPEVGETQYF.

The chain combines TRBV10-3 with TRBJ2-5; possibly TRBD1 for D (6 bases). The V and J ends lost 0 bases and 4 bases respectively, with 18 bases between them. From germline, CDR1 is ENHRY and CDR2 SYGVKD. The length of the CDR3 is 17 residues. The CDR3 here is CAISESGAGALGETQYF. Written as DNA, the CDR3 is TGTGCCATCAGTGAGTCTGGGGCAGGGGCCCTCGGAGAGACCCAGTACTTC.

There are a few counts of this clonotype. V gene TRBV28 combines with J gene TRBJ2-5, with 15 bases matching TRBD2. The J call is uncertain, as TRBJ2-1 better fits the DNA end. Germline CDR1 is MDHEN and CDR2 is SYDVKM. This CDR3 region has 17 residues. The CDR3 loop reads CASKHLSGLAGGNEQFF. As DNA, the CDR3 is TGTGCCAGCAAGCATTTGAGTGGACTAGCGGGAGGGAATGAGCAGTTCTTC.

This clonotype was picked up a small number of times. This chain connects TRBV7-9 to TRBJ1-4; the D gene is possibly TRBD1 (6 bases). This CDR3 is 13 amino acids long. Germline V gives CDR1 SEHNR, CDR2 FQNEAQ (reference sequence). V was shortened by 5 bases and J by 8 bases, with 12 bases between the two germline ends. CDR3 in amino acids: CASSPGHGEKLFF. In DNA, the CDR3 is TGTGCCAGCAGCCCGGGACATGGGGAAAAACTGTTTTTT.

The chain joins TRBV28 to TRBJ2-7; 8 bases are shared with TRBD1. The V gene's germline CDR1 is MDHEN and CDR2 SYDVKM. V shed 6 bases and J 5 bases; nucleotides not matched to a gene: 12. There are 15 residues in the CDR3. CDR3 in DNA: TGTGCCAGCAGGTCCGGGACAGGCGGTTCCGACGAGCAGTACTTC. Residues: CASRSGTGGSDEQYF.

The rearrangement uses TRBV18 and TRBJ2-5; the D gene is possibly TRBD1 (5 bases). The DNA end is more similar to TRBJ2-1, so the J call may be wrong. Germline-derived CDR1 and CDR2 are KGHSH and LQKENI. The CDR3 contains 11 residues. DNA of the CDR3: TGTGCCAGCTCGAATGGGGCTGAGCAGTTCTTC. Translating it yields CASSNGAEQFF.